These 27 T cell receptor beta chains were sequenced from one sample in a study (dated by TCRdb to 2014 to 2015). Library generation was performed with 5' RACE. TCRdb records Illumina MiSeq as the sequencer. The public reads were reprocessed in TCRdb via fastp at Q25 and MiXCR, keeping in-frame beta chains. Each record represents a unique CDR3 protein, reported with the most common genes and DNA among its rows. For this sample the table gives roughly 45,000 distinct CDR3 sequences, of which roughly 22% were detected only once. The ten top clones hold approximately 4.7% of the sample. Cells that were CD4+CD25+CD127-/low were the ones isolated as Tregs. Sequenced sample: Tregs sorted from a lymph node. The source is a female donor with breast cancer.

The chain employs TRBV28 and TRBJ1-1; a possible D gene is TRBD1 (6 bases). V was pared by 4 bases and J by 3 bases, with 21 bases between. The CDR3 is made up of 17 amino acids. CDR1 and CDR2 from the germline V gene are MDHEN and SYDVKM. The CDR3 DNA follows: TGTGCCAGCAGTTCGCCGCGACAAATCAGGGGTCACACTGAAGCTTTCTTT. Protein sequence: CASSSPRQIRGHTEAFF.

This clonotype has just a few counts. J is TRBJ2-5 and V is TRBV5-4, with D perhaps TRBD1 or TRBD2 (5 bases each). The length of the CDR3 is 13 residues. Germline V gives CDR1 SGHNT, CDR2 YYREEE (reference sequence). Deletions cut 7 bases from V and 4 bases from J, with 14 bases between. The CDR3 spells CASGPGPGETQYF. The DNA for the CDR3 is TGTGCCAGCGGGCCGGGACCGGGAGAGACCCAGTACTTC.

The V gene is TRBV20-1, the J gene TRBJ2-1; the D call may be TRBD1 or TRBD2 (5 bases each). The CDR3 is 15 amino acids. Germline CDR1 DFQATT, CDR2 SNEGSKA (reference sequence). The V end lost 5 bases, the J end lost 3 bases, and 17 bases lay between the germline ends. The CDR3 reads CSAEVGRAYYNEQFF. CDR3 sequence (DNA): TGCAGTGCTGAAGTGGGGCGGGCCTACTACAATGAGCAGTTCTTC.

This clonotype has more than one count but fewer than ten. This chain connects TRBV7-2 to TRBJ2-7, with TRBD2 matching over 8 bases. Germline CDR1 is SGHTA and CDR2 is FQGNSA. The CDR3 totals 15 residues. Trimming cost V 1 base and J 2 bases; bases outside gene matches: 4. The CDR3 loop is CASSLDPGGAYEQYF. In DNA, the CDR3 is TGTGCCAGCAGCTTAGACCCGGGAGGGGCCTACGAGCAGTACTTC. The complete variable domain, with remaining parts taken from reference TRBV7-2 and TRBJ2-7, reads GAGVSQSPSNKVTEKGKDVELRCDPISGHTALYWYRQSLGQGLEFLIYFQGNSAPDKSGLPSDRFSAERTGGSVSTLTIQRTQQEDSAVYLCASSLDPGGAYEQYFGPGTRLTVT.

This clonotype turned up a few times. This rearrangement joins TRBV6-5 to TRBJ1-1; D unresolved. The V and J ends lost 2 bases and 7 bases respectively, with 5 bases between them. Germline CDR1 reads MNHEY; CDR2 reads SVGAGI. The CDR3 sequence is 11 residues long. The CDR3 protein is CASSYNGEAFF. The CDR3 bases are TGTGCCAGCAGTTACAACGGTGAAGCTTTCTTT.

This clonotype was counted ten times or more. The J gene is TRBJ2-5, the V gene TRBV20-1; TRBD1 matches at 9 bases. Trimming took 6 bases from V and 4 from J; bases not matched to a gene: 3. The germline gives CDR1 DFQATT, CDR2 SNEGSKA (reference sequence). The CDR3 consists of 12 residues. The CDR3 protein is CSAWGQGETQYF. Written as DNA, the CDR3 is TGCAGTGCCTGGGGACAGGGAGAGACCCAGTACTTC.

This chain links TRBV5-4 with TRBJ2-7; 7 bases are shared with TRBD1. CDR3 size: 15 residues. The trim removed 4 bases at V and 0 bases at J, leaving 7 bases unmatched. From germline, CDR1 is SGHNT and CDR2 YYREEE (reference sequence). The CDR3: CASSIMGQSSYEQYF. CDR3 DNA: TGTGCCAGCAGCATTATGGGACAGAGCTCCTACGAGCAGTACTTC.

The sample holds many counts of this clonotype. The gene calls are TRBV20-1 and TRBJ2-3; D gene ambiguous. Trimming removed 1 base from V and 2 bases from J, with 13 bases in between. The CDR3 spans 15 residues. CDR1 is DFQATT and CDR2 is SNEGSKA in the germline V gene (reference sequence). CDR3 region: CSARALKLVTDTQYF. The CDR3 DNA is TGCAGTGCTAGAGCCTTAAAGCTTGTCACAGATACGCAGTATTTT.

The chain employs TRBV28 and TRBJ2-7, with D tentatively TRBD1 or TRBD2 (5 bases each). The CDR3 runs to 11 residues. Germline V CDR1 and CDR2: MDHEN, SYDVKM. V lost 4 bases and J lost 4, with 5 bases in between. The CDR3 protein is CASSWGYEQYF. The DNA for the CDR3 is TGTGCCAGCAGTTGGGGGTACGAGCAGTACTTC.

Remarks on this clonotype: Possible read error: a much larger clone is one base away. The chain joins TRBV27 to TRBJ2-7, with 11 bases identical to TRBD1. CDR1 and CDR2 (germline): MNHEY, SMNVEV (reference sequence). The CDR3 length is 16 residues. CDR3 DNA sequence: TGTGCCAGCAATTTAAGAGGAGGACAGGGGGCTCGGGAGCAGTACTTC. Protein product: CASNLRGGQGAREQYF.

This clonotype was detected a few times. V and J are TRBV12-3 or TRBV12-4 and TRBJ2-1; either TRBD1 or TRBD2 may supply D (5 bases each). The germline V and J ends were trimmed by 5 bases and 7 bases, with 15 bases remaining between them. CDR3 length: 14 residues. This CDR3 is CASSRDHSMNEQFF. CDR3 sequence (DNA): TGTGCCAGCAGTCGGGACCACTCAATGAATGAGCAGTTCTTC.

A word on this clonotype: With a much larger clone just one base away, this may be a read error. The genes are TRBV10-3 and TRBJ1-2; D unclear. Germline V CDR1 and CDR2: ENHRY, SYGVKD. CDR3 size: 15 residues. This CDR3 reads CASSDVRVSGGGYTF. In DNA form, the CDR3 reads TGTGCCAGCAGTGACGTCCGGGTTTCAGGAGGTGGCTACACCTTC.

Ten or more counts support this clonotype. This rearrangement joins TRBV6-6 to TRBJ1-5; no clear D. The CDR3 extends over 14 amino acids. V gave up 4 bases and J gave up 0 bases, with 7 bases separating them. The germline V gene has CDR1 MNHNY and CDR2 SVGAGI (reference sequence). In DNA, the CDR3 is TGTGCCAGCAGTTCCTCGGATAGCAATCAGCCCCAGCATTTT. Translating it yields CASSSSDSNQPQHF.

Only a few counts were recorded for this clonotype. Being one base from a much bigger clone, this may be a read error. The V and J genes are TRBV12-3 or TRBV12-4 and TRBJ1-5; D unclear. This CDR3 is 12 amino acids long. The CDR3 sequence: CASRGPYQPRHF. The CDR3 region has the DNA TGTGCCAGCAGAGGTCCTTATCAGCCCCGGCATTTT.

This clonotype occurred many times. The chain combines TRBV9 with TRBJ2-5, with D maybe TRBD2 (5 bases). CDR1 and CDR2 (germline): SGDLS, YYNGEE. V gave up 0 bases and J gave up 2 bases, with 8 bases separating them. There are 14 residues in the CDR3. The CDR3 DNA reads TGTGCCAGCAGCGTAGCGGGCGGGCAAGAGACCCAGTACTTC. It translates to CASSVAGGQETQYF.

This clonotype appeared a few times. CDR3 DNA: TGTGCCACCAGCAGGTCCGACCGGGGCACCGGGGAGCTGTTTTTT. Amino acid sequence: CATSRSDRGTGELFF. This chain uses TRBV15 with TRBJ2-2; TRBD2 is a possible D gene (5 bases). Trimming cost V 3 bases and J 4 bases, with 12 bases left between them. The germline V gene has CDR1 LNHNV and CDR2 YYDKDF (reference sequence). This CDR3 region has 15 residues.

There are a few counts of this clonotype. The rearrangement links TRBV6-5 to TRBJ2-7; 9 bases are a match to TRBD1. Germline-derived CDR1 and CDR2 are MNHEY and SVGAGI. CDR3 length: 16 amino acids. Trimming at V came to 4 bases and at J to 4 bases, leaving 11 bases not matched to a gene. CDR3 sequence reads: CASSWGEGQGRYEQYF. CDR3 DNA sequence: TGTGCCAGCAGTTGGGGAGAGGGACAGGGACGATACGAGCAGTACTTC.

The chain is built from TRBV30 and TRBJ1-5; D uncertain. Germline CDR1 is GTSNPN and CDR2 is SVGIG (reference sequence). This CDR3 spans 12 amino acids. Deletions cut 0 bases from V and 5 bases from J, with 5 bases between. The chain's CDR3 is CAWSVSDQPQHF. The CDR3 DNA is TGTGCCTGGAGTGTGAGTGATCAGCCCCAGCATTTT.

This clonotype came up a few times. V is TRBV9 and J is TRBJ2-2, with 7 positions matching TRBD2. Germline trimming cut 9 bases from V and 5 bases from J; bases unmatched to any gene: 10. This CDR3 is built from 14 residues. Germline lookup yields CDR1 SGDLS and CDR2 YYNGEE. Here the CDR3 reads CATREGLGTGELFF. CDR3 nucleotides: TGTGCCACCAGGGAGGGCCTGGGGACCGGGGAGCTGTTTTTT.

In this sample, this clonotype turned up many times. The V gene is TRBV4-1, the J gene TRBJ2-2, with 11 bases aligning to TRBD2. After removal of 3 bases from V and 5 bases from J, the junction contained 5 bases not matched to a gene. This CDR3 contains 16 residues. Germline V gene lookup returns CDR1 MGHRA and CDR2 YSYEKL. The CDR3 DNA is TGCGCCAGCAGCCAGTTAGCGGGAGGGGGTACCGGGGAGCTGTTTTTT. It encodes CASSQLAGGGTGELFF.

The chain recombines TRBV6-5 with TRBJ1-1; D is ambiguous. This CDR3 is 13 amino acids long. CDR1 is MNHEY, CDR2 SVGAGI, per germline. V lost 6 bases to trimming and J lost 0 bases, with 8 bases between them. CDR3 in DNA: TGTGCCAGCAGCCGCACGATGAACACTGAAGCTTTCTTT. Amino acids: CASSRTMNTEAFF.

This clonotype has just a few counts. This chain uses TRBV7-9 with TRBJ2-1, with D possibly TRBD2 on 7 matching bases. The germline V and J ends were trimmed by 9 bases and 5 bases, with 11 bases remaining between them. The CDR3 consists of 12 residues. Germline V gives CDR1 SEHNR, CDR2 FQNEAQ (reference sequence). The CDR3 bases are TGTGCCAGGGGGGGGCCTCACAATGAGCAGTTCTTC. Translated, it gives CARGGPHNEQFF.

With regard to this clonotype: A much bigger clone sits one base away, suggesting this may be a read error. V usage is TRBV6-6 and J usage is TRBJ1-2; D is uncertain. Germline lookup yields CDR1 MNHNY and CDR2 SVGAGI (reference sequence). There are 15 residues in the CDR3. Trimming pared 6 bases from V and 7 bases from J, leaving 21 bases between. CDR3 bases: TGTGCCAGCAGCCCATACGGCCCGGACGGAAGTGGCTACACCTTC. Amino acids: CASSPYGPDGSGYTF.

This chain joins TRBV6-5 and TRBJ2-1; 8 bases align to TRBD1. This CDR3 region has 14 residues. CDR1 and CDR2 (germline): MNHEY, SVGAGI. The ends lost 5 bases at V and 4 bases at J; junction bases unmatched: 4. Here the CDR3 DNA reads TGTGCCAGCAGTCGGACAGGGCAGTACAATGAGCAGTTCTTC. Protein: CASSRTGQYNEQFF.

This clonotype was detected a few times. V gene TRBV27 combines with J gene TRBJ2-3, with 9 bases fitting TRBD1. The germline gives CDR1 MNHEY, CDR2 SMNVEV (reference sequence). V lost 5 bases to trimming and J lost 6 bases; unmatched junction nucleotides: 12. The CDR3 has 16 residues. The CDR3 DNA sequence: TGTGCCAGCAGTGCGACGGGACAGGGCTTAGCGGATACGCAGTATTTT. Protein product: CASSATGQGLADTQYF.

J is TRBJ2-2 and V is TRBV6-1, with D uncertain. The CDR3 runs to 12 residues. V dropped 2 bases and J dropped 6 bases, with 4 bases sitting between them. CDR1 and CDR2 from the germline V gene are MNHNS and SASEGT. CDR3 in amino acids: CASSETPGELFF. CDR3 sequence (DNA): TGTGCCAGCAGTGAAACCCCCGGGGAGCTGTTTTTT.

The rearrangement links TRBV6-1 to TRBJ1-1, with TRBD1 as a possible D gene (5 bases). Deletions cut 2 bases from V and 4 bases from J, with 32 bases between. This CDR3 spans 21 amino acids. The germline gives CDR1 MNHNS, CDR2 SASEGT. The CDR3 DNA is TGTGCCAGCAGTGAACCGTTTGTCAGGGTTTCGTCCCCACCGTTGAGCACTGAAGCTTTCTTT. Protein sequence: CASSEPFVRVSSPPLSTEAFF.